Shown below are 12 T cell receptor beta chains from a single sample sequenced in a study of T cell responses to AZD1222 COVID-19 vaccine. Measured with immunoSEQ multiplex PCR; TCRdb has only the in-frame clones, and not every one. Here the sample spans 120,000 or so clones, about 90% being singletons. The sequenced sample was peripheral blood, obtained on day 0 of AZD1222 vaccination. All receptors come from an adult in good health.

V is TRBV5-8 and J is TRBJ2-5; either TRBD1 or TRBD2 may fit D (5 bases each). Germline loops: CDR1 SGHTS, CDR2 YDEGEE. The CDR3 extends over 15 amino acids. V lost 4 bases and J lost 1, with 14 bases in between. The CDR3 region is CASSPGTQGQETQYF. As DNA, the CDR3 is TGTGCCAGCAGCCCGGGGACCCAGGGCCAAGAGACCCAGTACTTC.

The chain links TRBV9 to TRBJ1-2, with 10 bases matching TRBD1. This CDR3 spans 16 amino acids. CDR1 is SGDLS, CDR2 YYNGEE, per germline. The junction had 12 bases not matched to a gene; V was cut back by 3 bases and J by 7 bases. The DNA of the CDR3 is TGTGCCAGCAGCGGTACCGGGACAGGGGCGTCCGGTGGCTACACCTTC. Its translation: CASSGTGTGASGGYTF.

The DNA of the CDR3 is TGTGCCAGCCAGACAGCAATGAACACTGAAGCTTTCTTT. It codes for CASQTAMNTEAFF. The gene calls are TRBV25-1 and TRBJ1-1; the D gene is possibly TRBD1 (5 bases). Per germline, CDR1 MGHDK and CDR2 SYGVNS. The CDR3 length is 13 residues. Trimming took off 8 bases at V and 0 bases at J, with 10 bases between the two ends.

This chain joins TRBV16 and TRBJ1-2; D not resolved. CDR1 is KGHSY, CDR2 FQNENV, per germline. The CDR3 loop spans 12 amino acids. V was pared by 0 bases and J by 10 bases, with 9 bases between. For the CDR3, the DNA is TGTGCCAGCAGCCAATCCATCAGTCTCTACACCTTC. Protein: CASSQSISLYTF.

The chain uses TRBV12-3 or TRBV12-4 and TRBJ1-2; D gene unclear. CDR3 size: 13 residues. Trimming shortened V by 1 base and J by 8 bases, and 11 bases separated the two germline ends. In nucleotides, the CDR3 is TGTGCCAGCAGTTTAGGGACGGCCCCGGGCTACACCTTC. Its translation: CASSLGTAPGYTF.

This clone was picked up one time. This chain links TRBV7-6 with TRBJ1-6, with 7 bases fitting TRBD1. The CDR3 is 14 residues long. Trimming took 8 bases from V and 7 from J; bases not matched to a gene: 8. Germline lookup yields CDR1 SGHVS and CDR2 FNYEAQ. This CDR3 is CASSPRTGNSPLHF. The CDR3 DNA reads TGTGCCAGCTCCCCTCGGACAGGAAATTCACCCCTCCACTTT.

V and J are TRBV7-3 and TRBJ1-1, with D uncertain. Germline V gene sequence: CDR1 SGHTA, CDR2 FQGTGA. Trimming cost V 1 base and J 4 bases, with 13 bases left between them. CDR3 length equals 15 residues. The CDR3 loop reads CASSLISGGLTEAFF. In DNA, the CDR3 is TGTGCCAGCAGCTTAATTTCGGGAGGGCTCACTGAAGCTTTCTTT.

The chain couples TRBV12-3 or TRBV12-4 to TRBJ1-1; no clear D gene. Deletions cut 3 bases from V and 5 bases from J, with 7 bases between. The CDR3 is 12 residues long. CDR3 amino acids: CASSLAGTEAFF. The CDR3 bases are TGTGCCAGCAGTTTGGCCGGGACTGAAGCTTTCTTT.

This clone was recorded only once. V usage is TRBV19 and J usage is TRBJ2-1, with D unclear. CDR1 is LNHDA and CDR2 is SQIVND in the germline V gene (reference sequence). The CDR3 contains 14 residues. Trimming stripped 7 bases from V and 3 bases from J, with 13 bases between. The CDR3 loop is CASTIGTDYNEQFF. The CDR3 DNA is TGTGCCAGTACCATAGGCACGGACTACAATGAGCAGTTCTTC.

The chain joins TRBV4-1 to TRBJ2-5; the match to TRBD2 covers 8 bases. J lost 5 bases, V lost 0 bases, and 14 bases had no gene match. CDR1 is MGHRA and CDR2 is YSYEKL in the germline V gene. The CDR3 totals 18 residues. The CDR3 DNA reads TGCGCCAGCAGCCAAGAAAGGGGGAGTCGGGGGGGTGAGGAGACCCAGTACTTC. It codes for CASSQERGSRGGEETQYF.

The chain couples TRBV6-5 to TRBJ1-2, with TRBD1 as a possible D gene (6 bases). Germline V gene sequence: CDR1 MNHEY, CDR2 SVGAGI. The CDR3 totals 12 residues. Trimming removed 7 bases at V and 8 bases at J, with 14 bases between. In DNA form, the CDR3 reads TGTGCCAGCACTTTTAGGGGGTACGGCTACACCTTC. It is translated as CASTFRGYGYTF.

The V gene is TRBV3-1 (or the pseudogene TRBV3-2), the J gene TRBJ1-1; D uncertain. The CDR3 sequence is 17 residues long. Per germline, CDR1 LGHDT and CDR2 YNNKEL (reference sequence). The V end lost 0 bases, the J end lost 2 bases, and 16 bases lay between the germline ends. The CDR3 here is CASSQDPRTFFNTEAFF. The DNA for the CDR3 is TGTGCCAGCAGCCAAGATCCGCGGACTTTTTTTAACACTGAAGCTTTCTTT.